Listed below are T cell receptor beta chains from one sample, sequenced in a study of blood T cells in healthy people across ages. TCRdb independently ran MiXCR on the 5' RACE reads; one entry per CDR3 protein. The sample shows roughly 900,000 distinct CDR3 sequences, under 35% of them seen only once. Sequencing was done on a sample of blood. Source of these receptors: a woman of 80 years or more in good health. The CDR3 runs from the conserved cysteine through the conserved F or W. D genes are given only for firm matches. Some rows mark clone size as missing; the rest say once, few, many or name a class of expanded clone.

many	TRBV10-2	TRBJ2-3	TRBD2	TGCGCCAGTACTAGCGGGGGGGCCGGCACAGATACGCAGTATTTT	CASTSGGAGTDTQYF
many	TRBV7-2	TRBJ1-2	TRBD1	TGTGCCAGCAGCCTACAACAGGGGGCTAACTATGGCTACACCTTC	CASSLQQGANYGYTF
NA	TRBV18	TRBJ1-2	NA	TGTGCCAGCTCACCCAGGGGCGCCGACTATGGCTACACCTTC	CASSPRGADYGYTF
once	TRBV12-3/TRBV12-4	TRBJ2-3	NA	TGTGCCAGCAGCCCATCAGCGAGACCAGATACGCAGTATTTT	CASSPSARPDTQYF
NA	TRBV7-9	TRBJ1-1	NA	TGTGCCTTACAAGTAGCAATGAACACTGAAGCTTTCTTT	CALQVAMNTEAFF
few	TRBV12-3/TRBV12-4	TRBJ2-5	TRBD2	TGTGCCAGCAGTTTGGGGGGGGGTGAGGGAAAGACCCAGTACTTC	CASSLGGGEGKTQYF
many	TRBV6-2/TRBV6-3	TRBJ2-5	NA	TGTGCCAGCAGATACAAGGATGTGTGGGCCCAGTACTTC	CASRYKDVWAQYF
many	TRBV6-5	TRBJ2-1	TRBD2	TGTGCCAGCAAAGCCGGGACTAGAATAGGCAATGAGCAGTTCTTC	CASKAGTRIGNEQFF
NA	TRBV20-1	TRBJ2-7	TRBD2	TGCAGTGCTGATCGACTAGCGGGAGGACCAGTGGAGCAGTACTTC	CSADRLAGGPVEQYF
NA	TRBV11-2	TRBJ1-6	NA	TGTGCCAGCAGCGCTAACCCCGGCGAGGGCCCTCTCCACTTT	CASSANPGEGPLHF
NA	TRBV11-2	TRBJ2-5	NA	TGTGCCAGCAGCCGAGCATATGGTCAAGAGACCCAGTACTTC	CASSRAYGQETQYF
many	TRBV15	TRBJ2-4	NA	TGTGCCACCAGCAGAGCGGGGGGCACGAGAGCCAAAAACATTCAGTACTTC	CATSRAGGTRAKNIQYF
few	TRBV9	TRBJ2-1	NA	TGTGCCAGCAGCGGGATTTTAGGGTTCAATGAGCAGTTCTTC	CASSGILGFNEQFF
NA	TRBV30	TRBJ2-5	TRBD2	TGTGCCTGGAGGGGAGAAGCGGGGAGACAAGAGACCCAGTACTTC	CAWRGEAGRQETQYF
many	TRBV29-1	TRBJ2-4	NA	TGCAGCGTTTTGGACATATCAAAAAACATTCAGTACTTC	CSVLDISKNIQYF
many	TRBV7-2	TRBJ1-1	NA	TGTGCCAGCAGCCCGCGGGACGCCGGGAACACTGAAGCTTTCTTT	CASSPRDAGNTEAFF
NA	TRBV24-1	TRBJ1-1	NA	TGTGCCACCAGGGGGGAAGTGAACACTGAAGCTTTCTTT	CATRGEVNTEAFF
many	TRBV7-9	TRBJ1-2	NA	TGTGCCAGCAGCTCCCTAAATCACCACACCTTC	CASSSLNHHTF
few	TRBV7-2	TRBJ1-1	TRBD1	TGTGCCAGCAGCTTCTTAAACAGGGGGCCATTCACTAACACTGAAGCTTTCTTT	CASSFLNRGPFTNTEAFF
NA	TRBV6-5	TRBJ2-2	TRBD2	TGTGCCAGCAGTCCAGCGGGGGGGACGAACACCGGGGAGCTGTTTTTT	CASSPAGGTNTGELFF
many	TRBV12-3/TRBV12-4	TRBJ2-1	TRBD2	TGTGCCAGCAGAGGACTAGCGGGGTACAATGAGCAGTTCTTC	CASRGLAGYNEQFF
NA	TRBV10-3	TRBJ2-2	TRBD1	TGTGCCATCAGCGAGGGACAGCCGAACACCGGGGAGCTGTTTTTT	CAISEGQPNTGELFF
many	TRBV12-3/TRBV12-4	TRBJ1-2	TRBD1	TGTGCCAGCAGGATTGGGACAGGAGAAGGCTACACCTTC	CASRIGTGEGYTF
NA	TRBV3-1	TRBJ1-4	NA	TGTGCCAGCAGCCAGGGGGGAACTAATGAAAAACTGTTTTTT	CASSQGGTNEKLFF
many	TRBV5-1	TRBJ2-5	TRBD2	TGCGCCAGCAGCTGGGTGTCCGGCGGGGGGGCAGAGGAGACCCAGTACTTC	CASSWVSGGGAEETQYF
many	TRBV12-3/TRBV12-4	TRBJ2-3	TRBD2	TGCGCCAGCAGCTTGGGCGGGGGTGGAGATACGCAGTATTTT	CASSLGGGGDTQYF
many	TRBV11-2	TRBJ2-5	TRBD1	TGTGCCAGCAGCTCGACAGGGGGCGAAGAGACCCAGTACTTC	CASSSTGGEETQYF
NA	TRBV7-2	TRBJ2-1	TRBD2	TGTGCCAGCAGCTTGAGCGGGGGGGACTACCATGAGCAGTTCTTC	CASSLSGGDYHEQFF
few	TRBV6-2/TRBV6-3	TRBJ2-5	TRBD2	TGTGCCAGCAGCAGGGACTACACCAATGAGCAGTACTTC	CASSRDYTNEQYF
many	TRBV27	TRBJ1-5	NA	TGTGCCAGCAGTTTTCGGGAGAATAGCAATCAGCCCCAGCATTTT	CASSFRENSNQPQHF
many	TRBV27	TRBJ1-4	TRBD1	TGTGCCAGCAGCAACCTCCACCCGGGACAGGGGAGGGAAAAACTGTTTTTT	CASSNLHPGQGREKLFF
NA	TRBV18	TRBJ1-5	NA	TGTGCCAGCTCACCTACATACGTTCAAAGCAATCAGCCCCAGCATTTT	CASSPTYVQSNQPQHF
many	TRBV6-4	TRBJ2-3	NA	TGTGCCAGCAGTGATAAGGGAAAAGGTGGCACAGATACGCAGTATTTT	CASSDKGKGGTDTQYF
few	TRBV5-1	TRBJ2-1	TRBD1	TGCGCCAGCAGCTCAAAAGCCCAGGGGGCTTACAATGAGCAGTTCTTC	CASSSKAQGAYNEQFF
NA	TRBV27	TRBJ2-2	NA	TGTGCCAGCAGTTTATCGTGGGGTAACACCGGGGAGCTGTTTTTT	CASSLSWGNTGELFF
few	TRBV5-1	TRBJ2-3	TRBD2	TGCGCCAGCAGCTCGAGCGGGGTGGGCACAGATACGCAGTATTTT	CASSSSGVGTDTQYF
NA	TRBV7-2	TRBJ2-7	TRBD2	TGTGCCAGCAGCTTTTATAGCGGGGGGTCCTACGAGCAGTACTTC	CASSFYSGGSYEQYF
NA	TRBV12-3/TRBV12-4	TRBJ1-2	NA	TGTGCCAGCAGGGCGGAGGGTTCAGGACACTATGGCTACACCTTC	CASRAEGSGHYGYTF